The 14 T cell receptor beta chains given below trace back to one sample, sequenced in a study of cytomegalovirus exposure and HLA in healthy donors. Primers for the PCR totalled 60 Vbeta and 13 Jbeta. Method: immunoSEQ multiplex PCR; TCRdb's copy keeps in-frame clones and lacks some. The sample holds some 130,000 clones. The sequencing input was PBMCs. The receptors originated from a man aged 18 to 29 in good health and CMV-seronegative.

The gene calls are TRBV6-1 and TRBJ1-2, with D tentatively TRBD1 (5 bases). This CDR3 comprises 13 residues. CDR1 MNHNS and CDR2 SASEGT come from the germline V gene. Trimming took off 2 bases at V and 6 bases at J, with 10 bases between the two ends. The CDR3 DNA reads TGTGCCAGCAGTGAAAACCGGGGGGATGGCTACACCTTC. Encoded protein: CASSENRGDGYTF.

The J gene is TRBJ2-2, the V gene TRBV5-4; 7 bases are a match to TRBD2. With V trimmed by 0 bases and J by 2 bases, 4 bases remained unmatched. The germline V gene has CDR1 SGHNT and CDR2 YYREEE (reference sequence). The CDR3 consists of 16 residues. In DNA form, the CDR3 reads TGTGCCAGCAGCTTGGGACTAGCTAGTAACACCGGGGAGCTGTTTTTT. Protein sequence: CASSLGLASNTGELFF. Full variable domain (rest looked up from reference TRBV5-4 and TRBJ2-2): ETGVTQSPTHLIKTRGQQVTLRCSSQSGHNTVSWYQQALGQGPQFIFQYYREEENGRGNFPPRFSGLQFPNYSSELNVNALELDDSALYLCASSLGLASNTGELFFGEGSRLTVL.

This chain joins TRBV9 and TRBJ1-1; D is undetermined. There are 14 residues in the CDR3. The germline gives CDR1 SGDLS, CDR2 YYNGEE. Trimming left V 2 bases short and J 5 bases short, with 13 bases between. DNA of the CDR3: TGTGCCAGCAGCGTGGAAATAGGGAGAACTGAAGCTTTCTTT. Protein sequence: CASSVEIGRTEAFF.

V usage is TRBV27 and J usage is TRBJ2-3; D perhaps matches TRBD2 (5 bases). V shed 5 bases and J shed 0 bases, with 15 bases lying between them. CDR1 is MNHEY and CDR2 is SMNVEV in the germline V gene (reference sequence). The CDR3 totals 16 residues. CDR3 protein: CASSPWTSTSTDTQYF. The CDR3 nucleotides read TGTGCCAGCAGTCCGTGGACTTCCACTAGCACAGATACGCAGTATTTT.

J is TRBJ2-1 and V is TRBV20-1, with D maybe TRBD2 (5 bases). Germline-derived CDR1 and CDR2 are DFQATT and SNEGSKA (reference sequence). Trimming cost V 6 bases and J 7 bases, with 10 bases left between them. The CDR3 is 11 residues long. The CDR3 DNA follows: TGCAGTGCCAGCGAGCGGAATGAGCAGTTCTTC. As protein: CSASERNEQFF.

The gene calls are TRBV19 and TRBJ1-2, with D maybe TRBD1 (6 bases). Trimming stripped 5 bases from V and 0 bases from J, with 13 bases between. This CDR3 contains 15 residues. The germline CDR1 and CDR2 sequences are LNHDA and SQIVND (reference sequence). CDR3 protein: CASSPGGLTNYGYTF. The CDR3 DNA reads TGTGCCAGTAGTCCGGGGGGCCTAACTAACTATGGCTACACCTTC.

This chain joins TRBV6-4 and TRBJ2-3; 9 positions match TRBD2. This CDR3 spans 15 amino acids. Looked up from germline, CDR1 is MRHNA and CDR2 is SNTAGT. V lost 0 bases to trimming and J lost 4 bases; unmatched junction nucleotides: 2. The CDR3 DNA sequence: TGTGCCAGCAGTGACTCAGGCGGGGGGGCAGATACGCAGTATTTT. As protein: CASSDSGGGADTQYF.

This sequence joins TRBV18 and TRBJ2-3; 8 positions match TRBD1. The germline gives CDR1 KGHSH, CDR2 LQKENI. The junction had 10 bases not matched to a gene; V was cut back by 3 bases and J by 5 bases. The length of the CDR3 is 16 residues. CDR3 DNA sequence: TGTGCCAGCTCACCGGACCGGGACAGGCCAGTAGATACGCAGTATTTT. It encodes CASSPDRDRPVDTQYF.

The rearrangement uses TRBV19 and TRBJ2-3; TRBD2 matches 14 bases. The CDR3 extends over 16 amino acids. V gave up 4 bases and J gave up 4 bases; unmatched junction bases: 4. Germline CDR1 and CDR2: LNHDA and SQIVND (reference sequence). This chain's CDR3 is CASSKGLAGVSDTQYF. The CDR3 nucleotides read TGTGCCAGTAGTAAGGGACTAGCGGGAGTATCAGATACGCAGTATTTT. Complete variable domain (other parts from reference TRBV19 and TRBJ2-3): DGGITQSPKYLFRKEGQNVTLSCEQNLNHDAMYWYRQDPGQGLRLIYYSQIVNDFQKGDIAEGYSVSREKKESFPLTVTSAQKNPTAFYLCASSKGLAGVSDTQYFGPGTRLTVL.

The V gene is TRBV5-1, the J gene TRBJ2-5; maybe TRBD1 (6 bases). The germline gives CDR1 SGHRS, CDR2 YFSETQ. Trimming cost V 3 bases and J 1 base, with 10 bases left between them. The CDR3 sequence is 14 residues long. The CDR3 sequence: CASSYSGVQETQYF. The DNA of the CDR3 is TGCGCCAGCAGCTACTCAGGGGTCCAAGAGACCCAGTACTTC.

This chain joins TRBV5-1 and TRBJ2-5; TRBD2 matches 10 bases. V was pared by 5 bases and J by 5 bases, with 21 bases of the junction left unmatched. The germline CDR1 and CDR2 sequences are SGHRS and YFSETQ. The CDR3 contains 19 residues. CDR3 bases: TGCGCCAGCAGATCGGGCGGAAGAGGTCTAGCGGGAGTCAGGGAGACCCAGTACTTC. Residues: CASRSGGRGLAGVRETQYF.

This chain links TRBV28 with TRBJ1-2; TRBD1 aligns across 9 bases. Germline CDR1 MDHEN, CDR2 SYDVKM. The V gene end was trimmed by 3 bases and the J gene end by 0 bases; junction bases not matched to a gene: 5. The CDR3 length is 16 residues. CDR3 nucleotide sequence: TGTGCCAGCAGTTTGGGACAGGGCCCAACTAACTATGGCTACACCTTC. Translating it yields CASSLGQGPTNYGYTF.

The chain links TRBV28 to TRBJ1-3, with D perhaps TRBD1 (5 bases). CDR1 and CDR2 (germline): MDHEN, SYDVKM. The length of the CDR3 is 14 residues. Trimming cost V 7 bases and J 4 bases, with 14 bases left between them. CDR3 region: CASNTGHVGNTIYF. Here the CDR3 DNA reads TGTGCCAGCAACACAGGACACGTCGGAAACACCATATATTTT.

The V call is TRBV27, the J call TRBJ2-7, with D perhaps matching TRBD2 (5 bases). The CDR3 loop spans 14 amino acids. The V gene lost 0 bases and the J gene lost 3 bases, with 9 bases spanning the gap. Germline CDR1 reads MNHEY; CDR2 reads SMNVEV (reference sequence). The CDR3 spells CASSLSAGGYEQYF. The CDR3 DNA reads as TGTGCCAGCAGTTTATCCGCCGGAGGCTACGAGCAGTACTTC.